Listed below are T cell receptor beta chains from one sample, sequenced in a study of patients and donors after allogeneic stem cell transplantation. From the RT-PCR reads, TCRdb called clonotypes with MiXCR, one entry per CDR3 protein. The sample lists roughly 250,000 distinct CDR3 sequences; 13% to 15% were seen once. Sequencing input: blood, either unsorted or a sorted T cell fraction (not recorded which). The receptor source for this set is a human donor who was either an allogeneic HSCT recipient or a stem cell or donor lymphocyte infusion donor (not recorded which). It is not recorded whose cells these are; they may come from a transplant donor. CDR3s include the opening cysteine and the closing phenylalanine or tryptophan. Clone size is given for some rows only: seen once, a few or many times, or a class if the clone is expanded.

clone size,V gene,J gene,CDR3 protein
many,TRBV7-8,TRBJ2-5,CASSLARGAETQYF
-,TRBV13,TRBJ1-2,CASSLRSAGTGRYYTF
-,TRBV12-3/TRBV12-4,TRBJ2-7,CASSFNTVSYEQYF
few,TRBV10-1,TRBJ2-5,CASRGTVKQETQYF
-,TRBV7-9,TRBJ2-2,CASSRRGNTGELFF
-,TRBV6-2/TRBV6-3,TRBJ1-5,CASSYEGTGSNQPQHF
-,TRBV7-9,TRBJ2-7,CASSLAQLAGVEQYF
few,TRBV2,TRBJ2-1,CASRHYLYNEQFF
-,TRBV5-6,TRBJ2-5,CASSLVGQGLETQYF
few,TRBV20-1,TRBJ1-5,CSALRTGNNQPQHF
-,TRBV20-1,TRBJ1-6,CSARDLVGSYNSPLHF
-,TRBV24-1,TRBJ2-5,CATSDPGGFGETQYF
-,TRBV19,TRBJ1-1,CASNRQVGEKAFF
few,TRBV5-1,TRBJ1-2,CASSDPRGGRDYGYTF
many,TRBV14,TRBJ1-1,CASSQEFRGRSMHGGNTEAFF
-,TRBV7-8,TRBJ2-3,CASSLARTSSDTQYF
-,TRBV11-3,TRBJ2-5,CASSLGGLAGTQETQYF
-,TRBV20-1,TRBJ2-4,CSARAGWDIQYF
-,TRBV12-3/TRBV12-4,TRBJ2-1,CASTPGLAPDNEQFF
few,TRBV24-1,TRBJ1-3,CATSEWIGGNTIYF
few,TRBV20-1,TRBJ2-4,CSALGGPAKNIQYF
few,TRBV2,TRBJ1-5,CASSREGGHQPQHF
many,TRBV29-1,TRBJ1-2,CSVGDTGGYTF
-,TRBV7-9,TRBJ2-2,CASSGTNTGELFF
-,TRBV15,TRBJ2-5,CATSREGVTRGQETQYF
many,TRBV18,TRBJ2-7,CASSPRTGSYEQYF
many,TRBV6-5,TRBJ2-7,CASSHSLRAGEGEQYF
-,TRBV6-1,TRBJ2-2,CASSEGLQGRLGGELFF
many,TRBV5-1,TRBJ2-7,CASSLVQGRGYEQYF
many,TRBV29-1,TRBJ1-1,CSVRWKGALNTEAFF
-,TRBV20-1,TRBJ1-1,CSAPTVPNTEAFF
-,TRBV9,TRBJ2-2,CASSKTGQAEAGELFF
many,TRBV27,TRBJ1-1,CASRRTGGTEAFF
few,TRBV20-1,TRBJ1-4,CSARDIVTNEKLFF
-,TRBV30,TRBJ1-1,CAWSLWGGRNTEAFF
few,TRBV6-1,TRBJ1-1,CASVPDANTEAFF
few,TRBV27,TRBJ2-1,CASSLLAGGPLREQFF
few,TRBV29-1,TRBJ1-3,CSVPSGNTIYF
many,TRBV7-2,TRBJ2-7,CASSSRQGSYEQYF
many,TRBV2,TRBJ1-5,CASSGGGGSSNQPQHF
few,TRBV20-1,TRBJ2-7,CSATTLALGGYEQYF
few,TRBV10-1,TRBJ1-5,CASSPEATHSNQPQHF
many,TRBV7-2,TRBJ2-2,CASSTTGNTGELFF
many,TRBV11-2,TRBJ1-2,CASSRGPNYGYTF
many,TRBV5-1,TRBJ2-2,CASSLAVATGELFF
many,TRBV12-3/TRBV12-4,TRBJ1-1,CASSPQNTGPLMNTEAFF
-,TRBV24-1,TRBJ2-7,CATSDPGTGNYEQYF
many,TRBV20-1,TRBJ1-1,CSARDSGHPTAEAFF
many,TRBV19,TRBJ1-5,CASSGQGMGQPQHF
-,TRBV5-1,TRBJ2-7,CASGPDPGREQYF
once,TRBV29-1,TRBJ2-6,CSVDQVSGANVLTF
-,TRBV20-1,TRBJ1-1,CSARIDTEAFF
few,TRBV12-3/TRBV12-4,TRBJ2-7,CASSLAVLAYEQYF
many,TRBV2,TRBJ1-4,CASSDGQSSNEKLFF
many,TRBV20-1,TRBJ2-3,CSARASGRNPSTDTQYF